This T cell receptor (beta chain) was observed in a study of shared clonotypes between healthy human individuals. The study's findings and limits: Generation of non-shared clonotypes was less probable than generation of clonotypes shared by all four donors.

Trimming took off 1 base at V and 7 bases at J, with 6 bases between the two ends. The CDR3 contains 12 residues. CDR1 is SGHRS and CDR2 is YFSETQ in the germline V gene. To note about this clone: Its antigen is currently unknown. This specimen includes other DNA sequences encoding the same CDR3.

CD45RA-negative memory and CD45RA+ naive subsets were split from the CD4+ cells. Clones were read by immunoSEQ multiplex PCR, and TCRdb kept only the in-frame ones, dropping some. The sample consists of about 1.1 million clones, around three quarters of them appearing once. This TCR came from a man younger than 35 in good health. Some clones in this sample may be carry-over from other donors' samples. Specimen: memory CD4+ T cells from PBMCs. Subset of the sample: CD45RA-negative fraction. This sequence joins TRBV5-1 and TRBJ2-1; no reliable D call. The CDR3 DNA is TGCGCCAGCAGCTTGAAGGGAAATGAGCAGTTCTTC. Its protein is CASSLKGNEQFF.